Sequencing of this T cell receptor beta chain was carried out in a study of T cell repertoires in cytomegalovirus infection. Overall study: Public TCR beta signatures marked donors with CMV infection and the matching HLA.

General study results and limits: Cumulated frequencies of public TCR beta families served to identify carriers of CMV plus the relevant HLA.

TCRdb passed the reads through MiXCR, listing each CDR3 protein once. Here the sample spans 680,000 or so distinct CDR3 sequences, about 40% being singletons. Trimming left V 5 bases short and J 6 bases short, with 16 bases between. Germline V CDR1 and CDR2: SGHTA, FQGNSA. The length of the CDR3 is 15 residues. About this clonotype itself: The antigen is undetermined.

The sequenced sample was PBMCs. This clonotype was sampled from a human donor in good health (CMV status not recorded). Some clones in this sample may be carry-over from other donors' samples. This chain uses TRBV7-2 with TRBJ2-2; either TRBD1 or TRBD2 may supply D (5 bases each). The CDR3 reads CASSGRGSGAGELFF. DNA for the CDR3: TGTGCCAGCAGCGGTAGGGGTTCCGGGGCCGGGGAGCTGTTTTTT.